One and the same sample provided the 15 T cell receptor beta chains below, sequenced in a study of shared clonotypes between healthy human individuals. The data were produced by immunoSEQ multiplex PCR, yet TCRdb's version contains in-frame clones alone and is incomplete. The repertoire holds 2 million to 2.5 million clones, with approximately 90% as singletons. The specimen sequenced was naive CD4+ T cells from PBMCs. Subset described: CD45RA+ positively selected. The receptors come from a young man in good health. Some clones in this sample may be carry-over from other donors' samples.

The rearrangement uses TRBV7-2 and TRBJ2-3; 14 nucleotides match TRBD2. CDR3 length: 16 residues. CDR1 and CDR2 (germline): SGHTA, FQGNSA. Trimming took 5 bases from V and 8 from J; bases not matched to a gene: 9. CDR3 protein: CASSPSGTSGRGTQYF. The CDR3 coding sequence is TGTGCCAGCAGCCCGTCCGGGACTAGCGGGAGAGGTACGCAGTATTTT.

The V gene is TRBV7-9, the J gene TRBJ2-7; D gene uncertain. In germline, CDR1 is SEHNR, CDR2 FQNEAQ (reference sequence). The germline V and J ends were trimmed by 2 bases and 5 bases, with 13 bases remaining between them. This CDR3 region has 14 residues. The CDR3 is CASSLPLIIHEQYF. CDR3 coding DNA: TGTGCCAGCAGCTTACCTCTTATTATCCACGAGCAGTACTTC. Using reference TRBV7-9 and TRBJ2-7 for the parts outside the CDR3, the full variable domain is DTGVSQNPRHKITKRGQNVTFRCDPISEHNRLYWYRQTLGQGPEFLTYFQNEAQLEKSRLLSDRFSAERPKGSFSTLEIQRTEQGDSAMYLCASSLPLIIHEQYFGPGTRLTVT.

The J gene is TRBJ2-2, the V gene TRBV5-1; D unresolved. There are 15 residues in the CDR3. The V gene's germline CDR1 is SGHRS and CDR2 YFSETQ. The V gene lost 2 bases and the J gene lost 2 bases, with 10 bases spanning the gap. This CDR3 is CASSFPGPNTGELFF. The CDR3 DNA follows: TGCGCCAGCAGCTTCCCGGGTCCAAACACCGGGGAGCTGTTTTTT.

V usage is TRBV6-6 and J usage is TRBJ1-5; D remains unclear. Germline lookup yields CDR1 MNHNY and CDR2 SVGAGI (reference sequence). The germline V and J ends were trimmed by 5 bases and 5 bases, with 10 bases remaining between them. The CDR3 is 13 residues long. The CDR3 loop reads CASSTGPYQPQHF. For the CDR3, the DNA is TGTGCCAGCAGTACCGGGCCGTATCAGCCCCAGCATTTT.

The chain recombines TRBV30 with TRBJ1-1; maybe TRBD1 (6 bases). The CDR3 is made up of 16 amino acids. CDR1 GTSNPN and CDR2 SVGIG come from the germline V gene (reference sequence). Trimming left V 0 bases short and J 8 bases short, with 22 bases between. The CDR3 bases are TGTGCCTGGAGTGTAATACAGGGAGTCGCAAGGGTGGAAGCTTTCTTT. Amino acid sequence: CAWSVIQGVARVEAFF. The entire variable domain, with the rest obtained from reference TRBV30 and TRBJ1-1, is as follows: SQTIHQWPATLVQPVGSPLSLECTVEGTSNPNLYWYRQAAGRGLQLLFYSVGIGQISSEVPQNLSASRPQDRQFILSSKKLLLSDSGFYLCAWSVIQGVARVEAFFGQGTRLTVV.

The chain joins TRBV27 to TRBJ2-2; 7 bases line up with TRBD1. CDR3 length equals 14 residues. The V segment lost 6 bases and the J segment 3 bases; nucleotides outside the gene matches: 4. Germline loops: CDR1 MNHEY, CDR2 SMNVEV (reference sequence). CDR3 nucleotide sequence: TGTGCCAGCAGCCAGGGGGAGTACACCGGGGAGCTGTTTTTT. This encodes CASSQGEYTGELFF.

The chain links TRBV27 to TRBJ2-2, with 7 bases lining up with TRBD2. The CDR3 is 16 residues long. With V trimmed by 5 bases and J by 6 bases, 12 bases remained unmatched. Germline loops: CDR1 MNHEY, CDR2 SMNVEV (reference sequence). The CDR3 coding sequence is TGTGCCAGCAGTCTCATTAGGTGGGAGGGATCCGGGGAGCTGTTTTTT. Its protein product is CASSLIRWEGSGELFF.

The V call is TRBV7-9, the J call TRBJ1-5; no firm D call. Germline V lookup: CDR1 SEHNR, CDR2 FQNEAQ (reference sequence). The V gene lost 1 base and the J gene lost 7 bases, with 11 bases spanning the gap. CDR3 size: 14 residues. CDR3 loop: CASSLGVGDQPQHF. CDR3 sequence (DNA): TGTGCCAGCAGCTTAGGCGTAGGCGACCAGCCCCAGCATTTT.

The chain links TRBV19 to TRBJ2-7; possibly TRBD1 for D (6 bases). Trimming stripped 2 bases from V and 6 bases from J, with 20 bases between. CDR1 and CDR2 from the germline V gene are LNHDA and SQIVND (reference sequence). CDR3 length: 16 amino acids. CDR3 nucleotides: TGTGCCAGTAGTATAAATTGGAGGCAGGGGAATCGCGAGCAGTACTTC. This encodes CASSINWRQGNREQYF.

The rearrangement uses TRBV10-3 and TRBJ1-2, with D maybe TRBD1 (6 bases). The CDR3 has 13 amino acids. Germline loops: CDR1 ENHRY, CDR2 SYGVKD. V was clipped by 7 bases and J by 6 bases, with 15 bases between them. The CDR3 nucleotides read TGTGCCATCATGGGGGCGGAGGCGCATGGCTACACCTTC. Protein product: CAIMGAEAHGYTF.

The chain links TRBV11-2 to TRBJ2-3; possibly TRBD2 for D (6 bases). Between the trimmed V and J ends, which lost 4 bases and 4 bases, there was a span of 12 bases. This CDR3 has 14 amino acids. CDR1 and CDR2 from the germline V gene are SGHAT and FQNNGV. CDR3 residues: CASSWRASPDTQYF. In DNA, the CDR3 is TGTGCCAGCAGCTGGAGGGCCTCCCCAGATACGCAGTATTTT.

The gene calls are TRBV29-1 and TRBJ1-2; 11 nucleotides match TRBD1. Trimming took 3 bases from V and 8 from J; bases not matched to a gene: 5. Germline CDR1 reads SQVTM; CDR2 reads ANQGSEA. The CDR3 runs 13 residues. The CDR3 nucleotides are TGCAGCGTTGATCCGGGACAGGGGGGCGGCTACACCTTC. Its protein is CSVDPGQGGGYTF. The full variable domain, in which reference TRBV29-1 and TRBJ1-2 provide the parts outside the CDR3, is SAVISQKPSRDICQRGTSLTIQCQVDSQVTMMFWYRQQPGQSLTLIATANQGSEATYESGFVIDKFPISRPNLTFSTLTVSNMSPEDSSIYLCSVDPGQGGGYTFGSGTRLTVV.

V is TRBV6-6 and J is TRBJ2-7; 8 nucleotides match TRBD1. Losses at the gene ends were 6 bases for V and 2 bases for J; bases not matched to a gene: 9. Germline lookup yields CDR1 MNHNY and CDR2 SVGAGI (reference sequence). The CDR3 is 15 residues long. CDR3 sequence: CASSRPGQGTYEQYF. In DNA form, the CDR3 reads TGTGCCAGCAGCCGACCTGGACAGGGAACCTACGAGCAGTACTTC.

Only one count was recorded for this clone. The V and J genes are TRBV5-6 and TRBJ2-7; 8 bases fit TRBD2. This CDR3 comprises 15 residues. From germline, CDR1 is SGHDT and CDR2 YYEEEE. V was clipped by 4 bases and J by 3 bases; unmatched bases: 9. The CDR3 coding sequence is TGTGCCAGCAGCCCCCGGGGGGGACGGAACTACGAGCAGTACTTC. Its translation is CASSPRGGRNYEQYF.

This clone has just one count. This chain links TRBV2 with TRBJ2-3; 7 bases align to TRBD2. CDR1 and CDR2 from the germline V gene are SNHLY and FYNNEI. This CDR3 contains 14 residues. J lost 2 bases, V lost 5 bases, and 4 bases had no gene match. CDR3 protein: CASSKSGVTDTQYF. DNA of the CDR3: TGTGCCAGCAGTAAGAGCGGGGTCACAGATACGCAGTATTTT.